This passage covers 4 T cell receptor beta chains from one sample sequenced in a study of cytomegalovirus exposure and HLA in healthy donors. Both 60 Vbeta primers and 13 Jbeta primers went into the PCR. The method was immunoSEQ multiplex PCR; TCRdb's version includes in-frame clones alone and lacks a portion of them. The sample has over 100,000 clones, roughly 70% seen once. The sequencing sample was made of PBMCs. All receptors derive from a young woman in good health and CMV-seronegative.

The rearrangement joins TRBV9 to TRBJ2-1; TRBD1 agrees at 7 bases. This CDR3 has 13 amino acids. CDR1 and CDR2 from the germline V gene are SGDLS and YYNGEE. V dropped 0 bases and J dropped 6; count of bases not matched to a gene: 0. The CDR3 loop is CASSVAGGNEQFF. The DNA for the CDR3 is TGTGCCAGCAGCGTAGCAGGGGGCAATGAGCAGTTCTTC.

This clone appeared a few times. The gene calls are TRBV30 and TRBJ2-5, with D possibly TRBD1 on 6 matching bases. Germline V gene data show CDR1 as GTSNPN and CDR2 as SVGIG (reference sequence). CDR3 length: 12 residues. V was trimmed by 4 bases and J by 3 bases, leaving 9 bases between them. CDR3 coding DNA: TGTGCCTGGACAGCAGGGGAAGAGACCCAGTACTTC. Translation gives CAWTAGEETQYF.

The rearrangement links TRBV10-3 to TRBJ1-4; D gene uncertain. The V end lost 4 bases, the J end lost 3 bases, and 9 bases lay between the germline ends. CDR3 length equals 14 residues. Germline-derived CDR1 and CDR2 are ENHRY and SYGVKD. CDR3 DNA: TGTGCCATCAGTGGGTCAGCCTCTAATGAAAAACTGTTTTTT. Translation gives CAISGSASNEKLFF.

In this sample, this clone turned up a few times. J is TRBJ1-1 and V is TRBV13, with D uncertain. V lost 5 bases, J lost 0 bases, and 13 bases lay in between. CDR1 and CDR2 from the germline V gene are PRHDT and FYEKMQ (reference sequence). This CDR3 has 15 amino acids. Written as DNA, the CDR3 is TGTGCCAGCAGCCATGACCCGAGGGTGAACACTGAAGCTTTCTTT. It specifies CASSHDPRVNTEAFF.